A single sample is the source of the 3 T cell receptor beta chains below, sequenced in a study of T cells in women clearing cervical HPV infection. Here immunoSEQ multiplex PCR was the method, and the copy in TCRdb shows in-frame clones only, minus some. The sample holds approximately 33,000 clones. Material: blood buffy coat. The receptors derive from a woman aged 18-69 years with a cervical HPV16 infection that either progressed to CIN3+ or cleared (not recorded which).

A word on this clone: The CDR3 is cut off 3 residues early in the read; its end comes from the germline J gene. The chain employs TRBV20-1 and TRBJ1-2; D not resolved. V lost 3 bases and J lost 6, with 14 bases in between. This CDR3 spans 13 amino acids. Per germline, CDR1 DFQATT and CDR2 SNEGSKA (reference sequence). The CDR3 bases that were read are TGCAGTGCTAGTGAAGCGGTCCTCAATGGC. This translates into CSASEAVLNG. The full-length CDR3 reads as CSASEAVLNGYTF.

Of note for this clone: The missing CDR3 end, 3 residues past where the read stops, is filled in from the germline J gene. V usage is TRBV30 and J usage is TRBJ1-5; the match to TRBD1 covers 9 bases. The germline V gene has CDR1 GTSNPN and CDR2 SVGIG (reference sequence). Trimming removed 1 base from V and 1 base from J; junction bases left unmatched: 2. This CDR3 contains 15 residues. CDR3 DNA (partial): TGTGCCTGGAGTGCGGGACAGGGAAGCAATCAGCCC. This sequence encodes CAWSAGQGSNQP. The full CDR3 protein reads CAWSAGQGSNQPQHF. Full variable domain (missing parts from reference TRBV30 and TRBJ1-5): SQTIHQWPATLVQPVGSPLSLECTVEGTSNPNLYWYRQAAGRGLQLLFYSVGIGQISSEVPQNLSASRPQDRQFILSSKKLLLSDSGFYLCAWSAGQGSNQPQHFGDGTRLSIL.

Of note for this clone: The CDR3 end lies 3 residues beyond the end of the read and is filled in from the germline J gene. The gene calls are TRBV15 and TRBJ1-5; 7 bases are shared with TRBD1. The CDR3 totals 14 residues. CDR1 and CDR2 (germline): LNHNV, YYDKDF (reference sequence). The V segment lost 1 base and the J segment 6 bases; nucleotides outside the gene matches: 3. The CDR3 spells CATSRGQGSQPQHF. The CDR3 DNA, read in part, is TGTGCCACCAGCAGAGGACAGGGAAGTCAGCCC.